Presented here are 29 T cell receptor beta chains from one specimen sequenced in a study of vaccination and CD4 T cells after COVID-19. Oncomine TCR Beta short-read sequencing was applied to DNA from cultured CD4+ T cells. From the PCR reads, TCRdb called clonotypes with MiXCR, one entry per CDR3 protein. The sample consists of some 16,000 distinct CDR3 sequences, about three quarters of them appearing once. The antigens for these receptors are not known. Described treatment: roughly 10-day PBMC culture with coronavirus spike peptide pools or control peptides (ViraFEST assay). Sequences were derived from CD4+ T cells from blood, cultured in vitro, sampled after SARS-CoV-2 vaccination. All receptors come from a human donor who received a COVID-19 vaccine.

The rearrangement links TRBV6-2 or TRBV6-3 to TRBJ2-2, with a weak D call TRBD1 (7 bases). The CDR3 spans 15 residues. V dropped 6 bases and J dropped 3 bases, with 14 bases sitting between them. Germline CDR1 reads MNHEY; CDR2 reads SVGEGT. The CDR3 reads CASRRGTVYTGELFF. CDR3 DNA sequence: TGTGCCAGCAGACGCGGGACAGTTTACACCGGGGAGCTGTTTTTT.

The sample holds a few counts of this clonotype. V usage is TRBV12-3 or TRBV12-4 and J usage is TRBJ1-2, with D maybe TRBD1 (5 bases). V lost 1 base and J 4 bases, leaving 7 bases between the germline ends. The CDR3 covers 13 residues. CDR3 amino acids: CASSLGGAYGYTF. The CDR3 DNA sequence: TGTGCCAGCAGTTTAGGAGGGGCCTATGGCTACACCTTC.

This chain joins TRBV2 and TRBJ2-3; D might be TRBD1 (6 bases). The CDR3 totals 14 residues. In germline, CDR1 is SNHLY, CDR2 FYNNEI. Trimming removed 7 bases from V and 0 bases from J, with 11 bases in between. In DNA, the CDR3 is TGTGCCAGCATAACAGGACAGAGCACAGATACGCAGTATTTT. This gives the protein CASITGQSTDTQYF.

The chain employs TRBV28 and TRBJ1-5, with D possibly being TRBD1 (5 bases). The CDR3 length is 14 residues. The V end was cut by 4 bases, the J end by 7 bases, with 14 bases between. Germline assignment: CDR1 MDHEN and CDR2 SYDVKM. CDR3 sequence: CASSYPLEGQPQHF. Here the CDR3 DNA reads TGTGCCAGCAGTTACCCCCTTGAGGGGCAGCCCCAGCATTTT.

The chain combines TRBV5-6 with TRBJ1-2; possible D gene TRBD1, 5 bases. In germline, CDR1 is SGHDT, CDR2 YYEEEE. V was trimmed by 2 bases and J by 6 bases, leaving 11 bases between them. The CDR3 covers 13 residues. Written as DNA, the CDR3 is TGTGCCAGCAGCTTCAAGGCAGGGAATGGCTACACCTTC. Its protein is CASSFKAGNGYTF.

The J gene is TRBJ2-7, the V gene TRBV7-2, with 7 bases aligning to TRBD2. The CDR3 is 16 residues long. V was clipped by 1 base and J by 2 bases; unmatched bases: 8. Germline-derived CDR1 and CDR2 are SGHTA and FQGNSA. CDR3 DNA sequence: TGTGCCAGCAGCTTAGGTTTGGGGGGGGGAACCTACGAGCAGTACTTC. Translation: CASSLGLGGGTYEQYF. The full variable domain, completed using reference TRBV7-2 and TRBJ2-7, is GAGVSQSPSNKVTEKGKDVELRCDPISGHTALYWYRQSLGQGLEFLIYFQGNSAPDKSGLPSDRFSAERTGGSVSTLTIQRTQQEDSAVYLCASSLGLGGGTYEQYFGPGTRLTVT.

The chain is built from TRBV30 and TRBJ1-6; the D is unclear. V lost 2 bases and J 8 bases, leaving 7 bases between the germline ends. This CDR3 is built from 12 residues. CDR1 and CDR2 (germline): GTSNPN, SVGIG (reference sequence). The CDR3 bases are TGTGCCTGGAGTAATGGGGATTCACCCCTCCACTTT. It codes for CAWSNGDSPLHF.

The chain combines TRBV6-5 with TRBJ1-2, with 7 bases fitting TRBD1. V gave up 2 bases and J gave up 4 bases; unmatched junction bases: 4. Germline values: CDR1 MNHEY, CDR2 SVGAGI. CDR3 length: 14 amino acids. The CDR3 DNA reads TGTGCCAGCAGTTACACACGGACAGGCTATGGCTACACCTTC. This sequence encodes CASSYTRTGYGYTF.

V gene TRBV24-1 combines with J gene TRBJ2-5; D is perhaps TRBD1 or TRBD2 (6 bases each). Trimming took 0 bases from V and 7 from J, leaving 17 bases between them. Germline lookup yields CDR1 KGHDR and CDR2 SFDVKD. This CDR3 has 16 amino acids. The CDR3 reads CATSDLGGGEVVTQYF. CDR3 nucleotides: TGTGCCACCAGTGATTTGGGAGGGGGTGAGGTGGTGACCCAGTACTTC.

CDR3 sequence (DNA): TGCAGCGTTGATCGGGGACAGGCTAGCACAGATACGCAGTATTTT. Translation gives CSVDRGQASTDTQYF. The chain links TRBV29-1 to TRBJ2-3, with TRBD1 matching 8 bases. V shed 3 bases, J shed 0 bases, and the junction held 5 bases outside the gene matches. CDR1 is SQVTM, CDR2 ANQGSEA, per germline. This CDR3 region has 15 residues.

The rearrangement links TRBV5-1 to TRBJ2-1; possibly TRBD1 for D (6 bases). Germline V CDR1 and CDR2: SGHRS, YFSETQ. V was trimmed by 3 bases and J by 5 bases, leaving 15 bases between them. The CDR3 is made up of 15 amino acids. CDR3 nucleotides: TGCGCCAGCAGCTCTCTCGGACAGATGAACAATGAGCAGTTCTTC. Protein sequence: CASSSLGQMNNEQFF.

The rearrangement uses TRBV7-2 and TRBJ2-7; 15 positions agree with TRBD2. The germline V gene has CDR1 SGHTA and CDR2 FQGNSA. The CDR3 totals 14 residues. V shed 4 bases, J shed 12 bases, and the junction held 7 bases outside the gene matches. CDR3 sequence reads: CASSYGLAGGQGYF. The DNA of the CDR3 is TGTGCCAGCAGCTACGGACTAGCGGGGGGGCAAGGGTACTTC.

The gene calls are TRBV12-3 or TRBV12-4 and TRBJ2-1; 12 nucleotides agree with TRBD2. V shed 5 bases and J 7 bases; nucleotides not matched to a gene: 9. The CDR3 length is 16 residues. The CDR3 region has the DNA TGTGCCAGCAGTAAGACTAGCGGGGGCCCCCCGAATGAGCAGTTCTTC. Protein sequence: CASSKTSGGPPNEQFF.

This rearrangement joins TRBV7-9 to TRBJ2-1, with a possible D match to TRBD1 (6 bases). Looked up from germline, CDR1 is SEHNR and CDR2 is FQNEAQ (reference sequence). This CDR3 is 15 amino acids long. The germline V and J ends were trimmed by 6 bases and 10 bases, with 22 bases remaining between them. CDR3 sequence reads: CASRDRDTPLREQFF. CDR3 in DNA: TGTGCCAGCAGAGACCGGGACACTCCCCTCCGCGAGCAGTTCTTC.

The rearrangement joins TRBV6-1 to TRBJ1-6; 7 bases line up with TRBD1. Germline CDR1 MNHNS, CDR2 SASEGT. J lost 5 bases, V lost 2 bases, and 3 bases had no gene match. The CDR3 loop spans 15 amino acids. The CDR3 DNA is TGTGCCAGCAGTGAACGGACAGGCCATAATTCACCCCTCCACTTT. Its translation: CASSERTGHNSPLHF.

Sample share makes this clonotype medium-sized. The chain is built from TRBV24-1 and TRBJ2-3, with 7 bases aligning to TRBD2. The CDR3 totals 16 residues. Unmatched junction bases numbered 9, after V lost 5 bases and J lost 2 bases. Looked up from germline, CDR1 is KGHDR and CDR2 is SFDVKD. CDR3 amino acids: CATSGLLAEDTDTQYF. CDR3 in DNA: TGTGCCACCAGTGGTCTGCTAGCGGAGGACACAGATACGCAGTATTTT.

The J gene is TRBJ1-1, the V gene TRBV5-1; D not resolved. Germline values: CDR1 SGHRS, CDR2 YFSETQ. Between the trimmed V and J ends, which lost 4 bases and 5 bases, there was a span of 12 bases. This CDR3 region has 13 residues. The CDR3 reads CASSGQAGTEAFF. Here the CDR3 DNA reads TGCGCCAGCAGCGGTCAGGCGGGGACTGAAGCTTTCTTT.

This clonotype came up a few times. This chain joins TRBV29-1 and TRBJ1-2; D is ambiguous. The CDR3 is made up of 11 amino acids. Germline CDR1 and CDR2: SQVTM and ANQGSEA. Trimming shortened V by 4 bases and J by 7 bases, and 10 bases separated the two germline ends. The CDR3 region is CSVVGSAGYTF. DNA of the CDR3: TGCAGCGTTGTAGGGTCGGCTGGCTACACCTTC.

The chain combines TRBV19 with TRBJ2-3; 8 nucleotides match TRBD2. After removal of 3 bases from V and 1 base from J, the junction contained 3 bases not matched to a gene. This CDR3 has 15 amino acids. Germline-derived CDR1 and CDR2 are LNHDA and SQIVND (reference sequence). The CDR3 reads CASSINSGGTDTQYF. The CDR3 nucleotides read TGTGCCAGTAGTATCAATAGCGGGGGCACAGATACGCAGTATTTT.

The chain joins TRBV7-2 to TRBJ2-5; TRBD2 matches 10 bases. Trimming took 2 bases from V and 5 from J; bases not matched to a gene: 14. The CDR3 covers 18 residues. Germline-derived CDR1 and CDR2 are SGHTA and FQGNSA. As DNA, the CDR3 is TGTGCCAGCAGCTTAAGGGGGAGCGGGGGGGCCGTTTCGGAGACCCAGTACTTC. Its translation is CASSLRGSGGAVSETQYF.

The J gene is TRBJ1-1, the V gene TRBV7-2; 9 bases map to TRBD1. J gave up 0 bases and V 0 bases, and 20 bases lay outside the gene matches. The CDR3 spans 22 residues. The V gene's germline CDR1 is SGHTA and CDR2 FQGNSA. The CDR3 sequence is CASSLAHAGTGYSRYLNTEAFF. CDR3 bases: TGTGCCAGCAGCTTAGCGCACGCCGGGACAGGGTATTCAAGATACTTGAACACTGAAGCTTTCTTT.

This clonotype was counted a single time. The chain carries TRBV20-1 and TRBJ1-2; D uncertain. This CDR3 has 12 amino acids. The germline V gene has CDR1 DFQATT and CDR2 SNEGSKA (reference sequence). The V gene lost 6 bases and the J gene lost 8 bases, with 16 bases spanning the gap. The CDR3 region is CSADTVLWGYTF. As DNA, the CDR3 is TGCAGTGCCGACACCGTGTTGTGGGGCTACACCTTC.

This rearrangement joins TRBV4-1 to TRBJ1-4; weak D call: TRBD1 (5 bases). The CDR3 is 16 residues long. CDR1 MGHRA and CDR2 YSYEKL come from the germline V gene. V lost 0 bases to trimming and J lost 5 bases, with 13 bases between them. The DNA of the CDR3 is TGCGCCAGCAGCCAAGACCGGACATTCGGCAATGAAAAACTGTTTTTT. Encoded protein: CASSQDRTFGNEKLFF.

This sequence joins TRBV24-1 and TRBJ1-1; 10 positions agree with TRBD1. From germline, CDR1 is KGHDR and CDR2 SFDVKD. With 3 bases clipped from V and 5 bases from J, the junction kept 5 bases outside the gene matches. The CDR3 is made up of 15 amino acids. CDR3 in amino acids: CATSDRTGGQTEAFF. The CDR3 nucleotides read TGTGCCACCAGTGATCGGACAGGGGGGCAAACTGAAGCTTTCTTT.

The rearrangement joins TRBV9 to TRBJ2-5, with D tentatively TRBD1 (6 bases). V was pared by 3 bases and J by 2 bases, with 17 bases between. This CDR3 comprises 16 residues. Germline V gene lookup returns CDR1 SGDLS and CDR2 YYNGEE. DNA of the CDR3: TGTGCCAGCAGCGAGACCGCCGACAGGTTTCAAGAGACCCAGTACTTC. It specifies CASSETADRFQETQYF.

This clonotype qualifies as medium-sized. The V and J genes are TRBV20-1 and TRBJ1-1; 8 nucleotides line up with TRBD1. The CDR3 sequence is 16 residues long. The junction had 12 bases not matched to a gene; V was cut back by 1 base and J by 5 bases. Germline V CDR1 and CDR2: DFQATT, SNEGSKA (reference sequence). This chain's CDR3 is CSARGRGQGIETEAFF. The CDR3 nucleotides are TGCAGTGCTAGAGGCCGCGGACAGGGTATCGAGACTGAAGCTTTCTTT.

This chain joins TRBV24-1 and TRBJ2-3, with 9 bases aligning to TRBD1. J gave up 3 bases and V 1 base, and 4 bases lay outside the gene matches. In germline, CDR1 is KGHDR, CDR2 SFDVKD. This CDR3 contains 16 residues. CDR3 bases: TGTGCCACCAGTGATTTACCGGGACAGGGAACAGATACGCAGTATTTT. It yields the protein CATSDLPGQGTDTQYF.

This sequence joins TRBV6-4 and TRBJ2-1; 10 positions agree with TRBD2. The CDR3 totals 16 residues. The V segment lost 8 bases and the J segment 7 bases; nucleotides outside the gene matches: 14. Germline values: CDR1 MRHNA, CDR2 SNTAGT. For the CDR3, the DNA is TGTGCCAGCCCCACCGCCCAGCGGGGGGGCGGGAATGAGCAGTTCTTC. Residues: CASPTAQRGGGNEQFF.

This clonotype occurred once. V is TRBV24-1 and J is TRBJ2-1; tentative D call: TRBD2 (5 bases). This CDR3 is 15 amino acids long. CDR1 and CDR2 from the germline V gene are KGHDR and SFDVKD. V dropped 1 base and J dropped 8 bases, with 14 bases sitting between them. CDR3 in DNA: TGTGCCACCAGTGATTTTGCCCCGGACGGGGATGAGCAGTTCTTC. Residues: CATSDFAPDGDEQFF.